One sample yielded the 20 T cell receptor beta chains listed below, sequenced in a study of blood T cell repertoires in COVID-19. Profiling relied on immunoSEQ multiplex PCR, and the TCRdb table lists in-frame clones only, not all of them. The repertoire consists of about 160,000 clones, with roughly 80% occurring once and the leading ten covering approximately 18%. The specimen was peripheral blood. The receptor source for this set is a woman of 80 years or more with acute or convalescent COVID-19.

The DNA for the CDR3 is TGTGCCAGCAGTGGGCAGGGTTTGACTGGGAATGAAGCTTTCTTT. Translated: CASSGQGLTGNEAFF. The rearrangement joins TRBV6-6 to TRBJ1-1; possible D gene TRBD1, 5 bases. Trimming cost V 5 bases and J 7 bases, with 20 bases left between them. Germline V gene sequence: CDR1 MNHNY, CDR2 SVGAGI (reference sequence). There are 15 residues in the CDR3.

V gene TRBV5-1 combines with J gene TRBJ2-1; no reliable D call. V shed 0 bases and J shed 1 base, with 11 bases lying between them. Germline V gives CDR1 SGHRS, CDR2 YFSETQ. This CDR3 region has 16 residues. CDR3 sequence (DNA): TGCGCCAGCAGCTTGGAGCATAGACAATCCTACAATGAGCAGTTCTTC. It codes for CASSLEHRQSYNEQFF.

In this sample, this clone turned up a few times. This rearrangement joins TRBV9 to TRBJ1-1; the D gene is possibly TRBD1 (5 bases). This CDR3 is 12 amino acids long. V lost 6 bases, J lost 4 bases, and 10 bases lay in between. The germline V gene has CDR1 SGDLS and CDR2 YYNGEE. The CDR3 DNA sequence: TGTGCCAGCAATCAGGGAGGCACTGAAGCTTTCTTT. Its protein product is CASNQGGTEAFF.

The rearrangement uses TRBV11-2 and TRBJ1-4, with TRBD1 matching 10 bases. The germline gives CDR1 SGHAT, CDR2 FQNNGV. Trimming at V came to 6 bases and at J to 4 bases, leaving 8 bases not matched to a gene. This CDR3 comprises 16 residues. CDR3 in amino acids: CASSPGQGKFNEKLFF. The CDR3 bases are TGTGCCAGCAGTCCGGGACAGGGGAAGTTTAATGAAAAACTGTTTTTT.

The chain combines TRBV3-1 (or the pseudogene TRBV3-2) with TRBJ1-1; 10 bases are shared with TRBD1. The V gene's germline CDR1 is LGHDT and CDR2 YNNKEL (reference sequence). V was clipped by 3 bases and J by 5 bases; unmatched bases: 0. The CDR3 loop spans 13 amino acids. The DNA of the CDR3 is TGTGCCAGCAGCCAGGGACAGGGGACTGAAGCTTTCTTT. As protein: CASSQGQGTEAFF.

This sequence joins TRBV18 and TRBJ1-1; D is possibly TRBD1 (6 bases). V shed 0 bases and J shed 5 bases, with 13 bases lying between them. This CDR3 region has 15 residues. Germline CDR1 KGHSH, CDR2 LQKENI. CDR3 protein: CASSPPQGSGTEAFF. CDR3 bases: TGTGCCAGCTCACCACCGCAGGGGTCGGGTACTGAAGCTTTCTTT.

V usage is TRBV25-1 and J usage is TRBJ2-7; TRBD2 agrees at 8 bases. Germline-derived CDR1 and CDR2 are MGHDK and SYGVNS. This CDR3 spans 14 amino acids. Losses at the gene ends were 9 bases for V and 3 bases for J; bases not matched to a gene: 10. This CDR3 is CASQREGLYYEQYF. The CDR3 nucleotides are TGTGCCAGTCAACGGGAGGGTTTATACTACGAGCAGTACTTC.

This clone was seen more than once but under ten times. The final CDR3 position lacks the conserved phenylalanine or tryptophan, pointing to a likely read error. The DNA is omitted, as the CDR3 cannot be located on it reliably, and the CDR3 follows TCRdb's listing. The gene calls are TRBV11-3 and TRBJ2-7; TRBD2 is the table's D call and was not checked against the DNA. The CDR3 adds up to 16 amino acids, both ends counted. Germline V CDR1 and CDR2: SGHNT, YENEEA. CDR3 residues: CASRVVGENERGVNRG.

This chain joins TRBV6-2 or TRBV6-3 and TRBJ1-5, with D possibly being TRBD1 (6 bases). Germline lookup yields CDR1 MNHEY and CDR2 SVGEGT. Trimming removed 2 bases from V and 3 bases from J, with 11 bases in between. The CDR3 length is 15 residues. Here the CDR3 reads CASSYAGQYNQPQHF. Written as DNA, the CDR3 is TGTGCCAGCAGTTACGCAGGACAGTACAATCAGCCCCAGCATTTT.

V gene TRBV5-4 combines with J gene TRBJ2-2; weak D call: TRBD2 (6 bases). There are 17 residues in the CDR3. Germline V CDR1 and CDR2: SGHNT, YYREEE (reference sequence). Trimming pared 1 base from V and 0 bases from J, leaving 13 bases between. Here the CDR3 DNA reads TGTGCCAGCAGCTTGCCATGGGGCGGGACGAACACCGGGGAGCTGTTTTTT. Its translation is CASSLPWGGTNTGELFF.

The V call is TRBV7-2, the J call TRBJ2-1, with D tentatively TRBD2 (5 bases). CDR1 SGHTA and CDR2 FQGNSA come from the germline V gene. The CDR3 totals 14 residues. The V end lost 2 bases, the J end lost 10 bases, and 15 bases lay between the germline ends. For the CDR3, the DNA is TGTGCCAGCAGCTTACCGGGGTACATTGTCGAGCAGTTCTTC. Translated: CASSLPGYIVEQFF.

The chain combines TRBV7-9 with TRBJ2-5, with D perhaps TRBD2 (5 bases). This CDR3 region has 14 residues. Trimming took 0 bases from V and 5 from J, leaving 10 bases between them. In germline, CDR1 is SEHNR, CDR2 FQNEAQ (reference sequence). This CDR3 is CASSLAARGETQYF. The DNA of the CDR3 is TGTGCCAGCAGCTTAGCGGCGCGAGGGGAGACCCAGTACTTC.

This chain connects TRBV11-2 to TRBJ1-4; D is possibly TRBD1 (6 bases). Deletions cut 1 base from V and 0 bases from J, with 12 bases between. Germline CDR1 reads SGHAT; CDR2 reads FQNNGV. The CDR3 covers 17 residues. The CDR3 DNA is TGTGCCAGCAGCTTAGGGAACAGGGTTTCAACTAATGAAAAACTGTTTTTT. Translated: CASSLGNRVSTNEKLFF.

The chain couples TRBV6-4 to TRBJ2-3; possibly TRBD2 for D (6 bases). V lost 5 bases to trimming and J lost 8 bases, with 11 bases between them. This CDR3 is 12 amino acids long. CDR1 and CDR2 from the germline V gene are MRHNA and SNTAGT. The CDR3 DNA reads TGTGCCAGCAGTAATTCCGGGGGTACGCAGTATTTT. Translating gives CASSNSGGTQYF.

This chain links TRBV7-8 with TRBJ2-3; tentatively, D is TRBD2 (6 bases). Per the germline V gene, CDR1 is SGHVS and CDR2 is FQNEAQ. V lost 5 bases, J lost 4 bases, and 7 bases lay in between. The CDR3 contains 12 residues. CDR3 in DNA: TGTGCCAGCAGCCGACTAGCAGATACGCAGTATTTT. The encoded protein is CASSRLADTQYF. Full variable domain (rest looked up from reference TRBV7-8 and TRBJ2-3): GAGVSQSPRYKVAKRGQDVALRCDPISGHVSLFWYQQALGQGPEFLTYFQNEAQLDKSGLPSDRFFAERPEGSVSTLKIQRTQQEDSAVYLCASSRLADTQYFGPGTRLTVL.

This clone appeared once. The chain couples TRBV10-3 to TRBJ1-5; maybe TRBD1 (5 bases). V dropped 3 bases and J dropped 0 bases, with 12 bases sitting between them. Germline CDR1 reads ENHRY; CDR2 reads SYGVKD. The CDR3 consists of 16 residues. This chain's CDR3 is CAISDGGAYSNQPQHF. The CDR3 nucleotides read TGTGCCATCAGTGACGGGGGAGCTTATAGCAATCAGCCCCAGCATTTT.

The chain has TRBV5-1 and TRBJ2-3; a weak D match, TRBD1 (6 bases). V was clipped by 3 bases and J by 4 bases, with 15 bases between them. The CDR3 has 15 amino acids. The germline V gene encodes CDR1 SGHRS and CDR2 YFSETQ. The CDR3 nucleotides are TGCGCCAGCAGCTACAGGGACCCCGAGGCAGATACGCAGTATTTT. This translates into CASSYRDPEADTQYF.

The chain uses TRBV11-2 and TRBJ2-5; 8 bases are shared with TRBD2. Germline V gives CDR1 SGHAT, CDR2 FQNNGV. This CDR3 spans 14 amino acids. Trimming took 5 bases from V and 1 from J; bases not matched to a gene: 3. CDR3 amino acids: CASSRLATQETQYF. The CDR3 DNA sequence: TGTGCCAGCAGCCGACTAGCGACCCAAGAGACCCAGTACTTC.

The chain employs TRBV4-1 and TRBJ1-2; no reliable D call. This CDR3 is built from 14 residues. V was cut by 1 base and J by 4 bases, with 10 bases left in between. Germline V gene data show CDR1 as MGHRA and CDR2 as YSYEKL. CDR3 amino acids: CASSQGLGFYGYTF. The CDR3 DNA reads TGCGCCAGCAGCCAAGGACTTGGGTTCTATGGCTACACCTTC.

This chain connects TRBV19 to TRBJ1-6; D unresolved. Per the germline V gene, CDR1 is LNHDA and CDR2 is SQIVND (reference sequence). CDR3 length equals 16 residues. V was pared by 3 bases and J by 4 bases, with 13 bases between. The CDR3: CASSISSQTYNSPLHF. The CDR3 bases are TGTGCCAGTAGTATCTCGTCGCAGACATATAATTCACCCCTCCACTTT. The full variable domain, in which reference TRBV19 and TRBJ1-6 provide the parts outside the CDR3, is DGGITQSPKYLFRKEGQNVTLSCEQNLNHDAMYWYRQDPGQGLRLIYYSQIVNDFQKGDIAEGYSVSREKKESFPLTVTSAQKNPTAFYLCASSISSQTYNSPLHFGNGTRLTVT.